These 3 T cell receptor beta chains came from one sample sequenced in a study of blood T cells in healthy people across ages (dated by TCRdb to the mid-2010s). Library preparation used 5' RACE. Reads for this sample came from an Illumina HiSeq 2500. A second PCR of about 7 to 12 cycles was run with a J-beta primer mix and a sample-barcoded 5' primer. Through fastp at Q25 and MiXCR, TCRdb rebuilt clones from the public reads, retaining in-frame beta chains. All rows with the same CDR3 protein become a single entry with the most common DNA and genes. The sample includes over 600,000 distinct CDR3 sequences, with more than 35% observed a single time. The ten biggest clones cover about a sixth of the sample. Sequenced material: blood. The receptors were sampled from a man older than 75 in good health.

The chain couples TRBV6-5 to TRBJ2-3, with no clear D. The CDR3 runs to 10 residues. Germline V lookup: CDR1 MNHEY, CDR2 SVGAGI. DNA of the CDR3: TGTCCCTTCGTAATGGGTACGCAGTATTTT. The encoded protein is CPFVMGTQYF.

V gene TRBV4-2 combines with J gene TRBJ2-1, with D possibly being TRBD2 (5 bases). Germline V gene lookup returns CDR1 LGHNA and CDR2 YNFKEQ. V lost 0 bases and J 4 bases, leaving 10 bases between the germline ends. CDR3 length equals 15 residues. The CDR3 nucleotides are TGTGCCAGCAGCCAAGAGACCAGCGGATACAATGAGCAGTTCTTC. Protein sequence: CASSQETSGYNEQFF.

This rearrangement joins TRBV30 to TRBJ1-6; D gene unclear. Germline V gene sequence: CDR1 GTSNPN, CDR2 SVGIG (reference sequence). This CDR3 has 13 amino acids. The V end lost 2 bases, the J end lost 5 bases, and 7 bases lay between the germline ends. For the CDR3, the DNA is TGTGCCTGGAGTCTCGGGGATAATTCACCCCTCCACTTT. Translation gives CAWSLGDNSPLHF.